What follows describes a single TCR beta chain. The antigen remains undetermined. One junction end does not reproduce the germline sequence, and a read error may be involved. In patients aged 18 to 65, hyperthyroidism was newly diagnosed, with duration under 2 months. The PBMCs had their origin in 10 ml of fresh peripheral blood. These data belong to a study of T cells in Graves' hyperthyroidism and ophthalmopathy. The CDR3 spans 14 residues. The germline V gene has CDR1 MDHEN and CDR2 SYDVKM. TCR beta CDR3 region amplification was performed from RNA transcripts. Primed by the HTBI set, a first-round RT-PCR was run on the TCR CDR3. TCRdb itself ran the multiplex PCR reads through MiXCR, one entry per CDR3 protein. This sample yields 300,000 to 450,000 distinct CDR3 sequences, of which around a sixth are seen a single time; around 30% belongs to the top ten. Study-level points and caveats: For ophthalmopathy, model prediction preceded onset by a median roughly 5.9 months.

V usage is TRBV28 and J usage is TRBJ2-2; tentatively, D is TRBD1 or TRBD2 (5 bases each). Input material: blood. The sequence was obtained from a young woman with Graves' hyperthyroidism that later progressed to Graves' ophthalmopathy. CDR3 in DNA: TGTGTCAGCAGGTCCCGGGACGGCACCGGGGAGCTGTTTTTT. Its translation is CVSRSRDGTGELFF. Full variable domain (remainder filled in from reference TRBV28 and TRBJ2-2): DVKVTQSSRYLVKRTGEKVFLECVQDMDHENMFWYRQDPGLGLRLIYFSYDVKMKEKGDIPEGYSVSREKKERFSLILESASTNQTSMYLCVSRSRDGTGELFFGEGSRLTVL.